The 21 T cell receptor beta chains below come from one sample, sequenced in a study of regulatory T cells in long-lasting Graves disease. The sample's time point: persistent/refractory GD, antithyroid drugs over 5 years with positive TRAb. The TCR library used RNA extracted from PBMCs. Through Arm-PCR of CDR3 regions and iRepertoire HTBI primers, TCR beta libraries were built. Using its own MiXCR run on the multiplex PCR reads, TCRdb lists one record per CDR3 protein. The profile shows roughly 500,000 distinct CDR3 sequences, approximately 23% of them singletons. Sequencing used peripheral blood mononuclear cells (PBMCs), obtained when the disease was refractory, from a patient treated with antithyroid drugs. These receptors all stem from a female donor with Graves disease.

The gene calls are TRBV12-3 or TRBV12-4 and TRBJ1-2; tentative D call: TRBD1 (5 bases). This CDR3 is 14 amino acids long. Deletions cut 6 bases from V and 4 bases from J, with 15 bases between. The CDR3 loop reads CASSLGAAGYGYTF. Written as DNA, the CDR3 is TGTGCCAGCAGCCTCGGGGCAGCAGGCTATGGCTACACCTTC.

Only a few counts were recorded for this clonotype. The rearrangement uses TRBV9 and TRBJ2-3, with 14 positions matching TRBD2. V was clipped by 3 bases and J by 2 bases; unmatched bases: 5. CDR3 length equals 17 residues. CDR1 SGDLS and CDR2 YYNGEE come from the germline V gene. The CDR3 region has the DNA TGTGCCAGCAGCGAGGGGACTAGCGGGAGTGTCACAGATACGCAGTATTTT. This sequence encodes CASSEGTSGSVTDTQYF. The complete variable domain, with remaining parts taken from reference TRBV9 and TRBJ2-3, reads DSGVTQTPKHLITATGQRVTLRCSPRSGDLSVYWYQQSLDQGLQFLIQYYNGEERAKGNILERFSAQQFPDLHSELNLSSLELGDSALYFCASSEGTSGSVTDTQYFGPGTRLTVL.

In its sample, this clonotype was seen a few times. The chain combines TRBV20-1 with TRBJ1-1, with D possibly being TRBD1 (6 bases). The CDR3 has 16 residues. Germline CDR1 is DFQATT and CDR2 is SNEGSKA (reference sequence). Between the trimmed V and J ends, which lost 5 bases and 4 bases, there was a span of 23 bases. CDR3 residues: CSAGGGTGIVSTEAFF. In DNA, the CDR3 is TGCAGTGCTGGAGGGGGAACAGGGATTGTTAGCACTGAAGCTTTCTTT.

This clonotype came up many times. The chain couples TRBV7-2 to TRBJ1-1; possibly TRBD1 for D (5 bases). This CDR3 is built from 14 residues. V shed 5 bases and J shed 5 bases, with 15 bases lying between them. CDR1 and CDR2 from the germline V gene are SGHTA and FQGNSA. The CDR3: CASSKGHGKTEAFF. The CDR3 DNA is TGTGCCAGCAGCAAAGGACACGGGAAGACTGAAGCTTTCTTT.

About this clonotype: Given a much more abundant clone one base away, this may be a read error. No conserved phenylalanine or tryptophan is present at the end of the CDR3, so a read error is the likely explanation. This chain uses TRBV5-1 with TRBJ1-6; weak D call: TRBD1 (5 bases). Germline loops: CDR1 SGHRS, CDR2 YFSETQ. V was trimmed by 1 base and J by 8 bases, leaving 13 bases between them. The CDR3 runs 15 residues. In nucleotides, the CDR3 is TGCGCCAGCAGCTTGCGGTTGGGGGGAGATTCACCCCTCCACTCT. Protein sequence: CASSLRLGGDSPLHS.

This clonotype was detected only a few times. The chain carries TRBV7-2 and TRBJ2-2; tentatively, D is TRBD1 (5 bases). Germline CDR1 and CDR2: SGHTA and FQGNSA. The CDR3 extends over 16 amino acids. Trimming removed 5 bases at V and 1 base at J, with 14 bases between. The CDR3 region has the DNA TGTGCCAGCAGCCAGCAGCCCCAGGGGAACACCGGGGAGCTGTTTTTT. It yields the protein CASSQQPQGNTGELFF.

This clonotype was seen at least ten times. The gene calls are TRBV6-1 and TRBJ2-7; the match to TRBD2 covers 15 bases. CDR1 and CDR2 from the germline V gene are MNHNS and SASEGT. The CDR3 has 15 amino acids. J gave up 4 bases and V 6 bases, and 4 bases lay outside the gene matches. CDR3 coding DNA: TGTGCCAGCAGAACCGGGACTAGCGGGAGGTACGAGCAGTACTTC. It translates to CASRTGTSGRYEQYF.

Details on this clonotype: Just one base apart from a much larger clone, this may be a read error. This chain connects TRBV11-2 to TRBJ2-7; D is possibly TRBD2 (6 bases). The CDR3 spans 14 residues. Germline V CDR1 and CDR2: SGHAT, FQNNGV. The CDR3 DNA sequence: TGTGCCAGCGGCTTAGTCGGTAGGGAGGTCGAGCAGTACTTC. It is translated as CASGLVGREVEQYF.

Many counts were recorded for this clonotype. The gene calls are TRBV19 and TRBJ1-2, with D uncertain. CDR1 is LNHDA and CDR2 is SQIVND in the germline V gene (reference sequence). The V end lost 3 bases, the J end lost 3 bases, and 20 bases lay between the germline ends. This CDR3 is built from 17 residues. This chain's CDR3 is CASSMRVVRERDYGYTF. The CDR3 DNA sequence: TGTGCCAGTAGTATGAGAGTGGTTAGGGAACGCGACTATGGCTACACCTTC.

The J gene is TRBJ1-3, the V gene TRBV30; D might be TRBD1 (6 bases). CDR3 size: 15 residues. The germline CDR1 and CDR2 sequences are GTSNPN and SVGIG (reference sequence). Trimming removed 3 bases at V and 2 bases at J, with 14 bases between. The CDR3, as DNA: TGTGCCTGGAGCCCGGAACAGGGACCTGGAAACACCATATATTTT. This sequence encodes CAWSPEQGPGNTIYF.

There are many counts of this clonotype. The V call is TRBV12-3 or TRBV12-4, the J call TRBJ1-4, with TRBD1 matching over 7 bases. The CDR3 is 14 residues long. Unmatched junction bases numbered 5, after V lost 6 bases and J lost 4 bases. The CDR3 nucleotides are TGTGCCAGCAGGGGGACAGTGGGTAATGAAAAACTGTTTTTT. Encoded protein: CASRGTVGNEKLFF.

This clonotype has a count of ten or more. The chain links TRBV6-1 to TRBJ2-5; 8 bases are a match to TRBD2. The CDR3 has 16 residues. The germline gives CDR1 MNHNS, CDR2 SASEGT. V trimming: 6 bases; J trimming: 5 bases; junction bases outside the gene matches: 14. CDR3 DNA sequence: TGTGCCAGCAGCCCCGGATCGTTAGCGGGACTGGAGACCCAGTACTTC. Its translation is CASSPGSLAGLETQYF.

This clonotype was detected only a few times. This chain joins TRBV20-1 and TRBJ2-7; D is ambiguous. The V end lost 3 bases, the J end lost 0 bases, and 9 bases lay between the germline ends. Germline assignment: CDR1 DFQATT and CDR2 SNEGSKA (reference sequence). The CDR3 contains 13 residues. The CDR3 protein is CSARKYSSYEQYF. In DNA, the CDR3 is TGCAGTGCTAGGAAATACAGCTCCTACGAGCAGTACTTC.

This clonotype was observed many times. The chain uses TRBV7-2 and TRBJ1-5; D remains ambiguous. V was pared by 2 bases and J by 1 base, with 9 bases between. Germline CDR1 reads SGHTA; CDR2 reads FQGNSA. CDR3 size: 15 residues. The chain's CDR3 is CASSLIVNSNQPQHF. The CDR3 region has the DNA TGTGCCAGCAGCTTAATAGTTAACAGCAATCAGCCCCAGCATTTT.

This clonotype has at least ten counts. This chain uses TRBV19 with TRBJ1-2, with TRBD1 as a possible D gene (6 bases). Germline values: CDR1 LNHDA, CDR2 SQIVND (reference sequence). CDR3 length equals 13 residues. Trimming took 5 bases from V and 11 from J, leaving 18 bases between them. Here the CDR3 DNA reads TGTGCCAGTAGTGGGAACAGGGACAACGGGTACACCTTC. Translation gives CASSGNRDNGYTF.

This clonotype showed up many times. The genes are TRBV28 and TRBJ2-7; D perhaps matches TRBD1 (5 bases). V dropped 6 bases and J dropped 0 bases, with 21 bases sitting between them. CDR3 size: 17 residues. CDR1 and CDR2 (germline): MDHEN, SYDVKM. The CDR3 loop reads CASSFPRAIRASYEQYF. The CDR3 DNA follows: TGTGCCAGCAGCTTCCCTCGGGCCATCAGGGCCTCCTACGAGCAGTACTTC.

This clonotype counts as medium-sized. The chain employs TRBV28 and TRBJ2-7; a possible D gene is TRBD1 (5 bases). The germline gives CDR1 MDHEN, CDR2 SYDVKM. V was shortened by 8 bases and J by 5 bases, with 13 bases between the two germline ends. This CDR3 has 12 amino acids. CDR3 DNA sequence: TGTGCCAGCCGAGCAGGGTACCACGAGCAGTACTTC. The encoded protein is CASRAGYHEQYF.

This clonotype came up a few times. J is TRBJ2-2 and V is TRBV7-3, with D possibly being TRBD1 (6 bases). The V gene lost 6 bases and the J gene lost 6 bases, with 11 bases spanning the gap. This CDR3 is built from 13 residues. The V gene's germline CDR1 is SGHTA and CDR2 FQGTGA. CDR3 loop: CASSSTGSGELFF. The CDR3 DNA reads as TGTGCCAGCAGTTCTACAGGGTCCGGGGAGCTGTTTTTT.

Ten or more counts support this clonotype. V usage is TRBV6-5 and J usage is TRBJ1-2; 7 bases line up with TRBD1. Germline values: CDR1 MNHEY, CDR2 SVGAGI. The V segment lost 6 bases and the J segment 7 bases; nucleotides outside the gene matches: 8. The CDR3 runs 13 residues. In DNA form, the CDR3 reads TGTGCCAGCAGATACAGACAGGGTGGTGGCTACACCTTC. Protein product: CASRYRQGGGYTF.

The chain is built from TRBV11-3 and TRBJ2-7; 7 nucleotides line up with TRBD1. Trimming at V came to 4 bases and at J to 5 bases, leaving 14 bases not matched to a gene. Germline loops: CDR1 SGHNT, CDR2 YENEEA. The CDR3 sequence is 16 residues long. CDR3 amino acids: CASSSGTVRSIHEQYF. CDR3 nucleotide sequence: TGTGCCAGCAGCTCAGGGACAGTTCGATCCATCCACGAGCAGTACTTC.

V is TRBV10-3 and J is TRBJ2-5; 8 bases match TRBD1. The germline CDR1 and CDR2 sequences are ENHRY and SYGVKD. The ends lost 6 bases at V and 4 bases at J; junction bases unmatched: 10. CDR3 size: 15 residues. CDR3 in amino acids: CAIREGQGAGETQYF. Here the CDR3 DNA reads TGTGCCATCAGGGAGGGGCAGGGGGCAGGAGAGACCCAGTACTTC.